A single sample gave rise to the 14 T cell receptor beta chains below, sequenced in a study of beta chain features in type 1 diabetes. The study reverse transcribed the entire isolated RNA, so it sequenced expressed TCRB transcripts. Only in-frame clones appear in the TCRdb table, and some are missing; sequencing was by immunoSEQ multiplex PCR. This sample has around 190,000 clones, with about 13% found just once. Sequencing was done on a sample of central memory CD4+ T cells from blood. The receptors originated from a woman between 18 and 29 years old in good health.

The rearrangement uses TRBV30 and TRBJ2-1; TRBD2 matches at 11 bases. The J segment lost 4 bases and the V segment lost 4 bases, leaving 6 bases of the junction unmatched. Germline values: CDR1 GTSNPN, CDR2 SVGIG (reference sequence). The CDR3 contains 15 residues. CDR3 amino acids: CAWTSGTSGYNEQFF. CDR3 in DNA: TGTGCCTGGACTTCCGGGACTAGCGGATACAATGAGCAGTTCTTC.

The chain uses TRBV12-5 and TRBJ1-2, with D unresolved. The CDR3 totals 15 residues. In germline, CDR1 is LGHNT, CDR2 FRNRAP. The V end lost 1 base, the J end lost 5 bases, and 14 bases lay between the germline ends. The CDR3 is CASGLDARIGYGYTF. DNA for the CDR3: TGTGCTAGTGGTTTGGATGCCCGCATCGGGTATGGCTACACCTTC.

The table lists this clone with a few counts. The J gene is TRBJ2-3, the V gene TRBV2; 8 nucleotides line up with TRBD1. Germline lookup yields CDR1 SNHLY and CDR2 FYNNEI. With V trimmed by 6 bases and J by 4 bases, 6 bases remained unmatched. The CDR3 runs to 14 residues. CDR3 sequence: CASSNRGEADTQYF. The CDR3 bases are TGTGCCAGCAGCAACAGGGGGGAGGCAGATACGCAGTATTTT. Filled out from reference TRBV2 and TRBJ2-3, the complete variable domain reads EPEVTQTPSHQVTQMGQEVILRCVPISNHLYFYWYRQILGQKVEFLVSFYNNEISEKSEIFDDQFSVERPDGSNFTLKIRSTKLEDSAMYFCASSNRGEADTQYFGPGTRLTVL.

The chain recombines TRBV9 with TRBJ2-5; possibly TRBD2 for D (7 bases). The CDR3 contains 15 residues. V dropped 0 bases and J dropped 1 base, with 10 bases sitting between them. Germline V gene data show CDR1 as SGDLS and CDR2 as YYNGEE. DNA of the CDR3: TGTGCCAGCAGCGTAGGGGGGGGGCCCCAAGAGACCCAGTACTTC. Protein sequence: CASSVGGGPQETQYF. Combining the CDR3 with reference TRBV9 and TRBJ2-5 gives the whole variable domain DSGVTQTPKHLITATGQRVTLRCSPRSGDLSVYWYQQSLDQGLQFLIQYYNGEERAKGNILERFSAQQFPDLHSELNLSSLELGDSALYFCASSVGGGPQETQYFGPGTRLLVL.

This chain links TRBV5-1 with TRBJ1-2, with D uncertain. CDR1 SGHRS and CDR2 YFSETQ come from the germline V gene. The CDR3 runs 15 residues. Trimming stripped 4 bases from V and 2 bases from J, with 15 bases between. CDR3 sequence (DNA): TGCGCCAGCAGCAGGGAGATACCGGGGAACTATGGCTACACCTTC. It encodes CASSREIPGNYGYTF. The variable domain in full, completed from reference TRBV5-1 and TRBJ1-2, reads KAGVTQTPRYLIKTRGQQVTLSCSPISGHRSVSWYQQTPGQGLQFLFEYFSETQRNKGNFPGRFSGRQFSNSRSEMNVSTLELGDSALYLCASSREIPGNYGYTFGSGTRLTVV.

This clone was counted between two and nine times. The chain couples TRBV2 to TRBJ2-1; D unclear. This CDR3 is built from 15 residues. The ends were cut back, 3 bases at V and 2 bases at J, with 11 bases in the middle. Looked up from germline, CDR1 is SNHLY and CDR2 is FYNNEI. CDR3 residues: CASSETHVAYNEQFF. CDR3 in DNA: TGTGCCAGCAGTGAGACTCATGTGGCCTACAATGAGCAGTTCTTC.

This clone was seen only a few times. Other DNA sequences in this sample translate to the same CDR3. The chain links TRBV11-2 to TRBJ2-1, with a weak D call TRBD2 (5 bases). Germline V gene lookup returns CDR1 SGHAT and CDR2 FQNNGV. The CDR3 is 12 amino acids. Trimming left V 1 base short and J 7 bases short, with 5 bases between. DNA of the CDR3: TGTGCCAGCAGCTTAGCGGGGAATGAGCAGTTCTTC. It codes for CASSLAGNEQFF.

Many counts were recorded for this clone. This chain's CDR3 is CSVEEPSGSLNEQFF. Here the CDR3 DNA reads TGCAGCGTTGAAGAACCTAGCGGGAGCCTCAATGAGCAGTTCTTC. The rearrangement joins TRBV29-1 to TRBJ2-1, with 10 positions matching TRBD2. The ends lost 0 bases at V and 6 bases at J; junction bases unmatched: 5. The CDR3 is made up of 15 amino acids. Germline CDR1 SQVTM, CDR2 ANQGSEA.

This clone was detected a few times. This sequence joins TRBV30 and TRBJ2-3, with TRBD2 matching over 9 bases. The CDR3 consists of 14 residues. Germline-derived CDR1 and CDR2 are GTSNPN and SVGIG (reference sequence). The trim removed 4 bases at V and 2 bases at J, leaving 4 bases unmatched. As DNA, the CDR3 is TGTGCCTGGAAGCGGGGGGCTCCCACAGATACGCAGTATTTT. Its translation is CAWKRGAPTDTQYF.

The rearrangement joins TRBV2 to TRBJ2-6; D gene ambiguous. V shed 6 bases and J shed 0 bases, with 18 bases lying between them. Germline values: CDR1 SNHLY, CDR2 FYNNEI. CDR3 length: 18 residues. The CDR3 bases are TGTGCCAGCAGCGTAAACCCAGGTGATAGCTCTGGGGCCAACGTCCTGACTTTC. Translated: CASSVNPGDSSGANVLTF.

This clone has just a few counts. The chain employs TRBV5-1 and TRBJ2-5; 10 positions match TRBD1. This CDR3 comprises 15 residues. V dropped 4 bases and J dropped 5; count of bases not matched to a gene: 8. Germline V gene data show CDR1 as SGHRS and CDR2 as YFSETQ. The CDR3 loop reads CASSRQTGGVETQYF. CDR3 nucleotide sequence: TGCGCCAGCAGCCGACAGACAGGGGGCGTGGAGACCCAGTACTTC.

This clone came up a few times. The genes are TRBV27 and TRBJ2-5; D remains unclear. Per the germline V gene, CDR1 is MNHEY and CDR2 is SMNVEV (reference sequence). This CDR3 is 12 amino acids long. Trimming removed 6 bases from V and 1 base from J, with 6 bases in between. The CDR3 coding sequence is TGTGCCAGCAGCCGACTCCAAGAGACCCAGTACTTC. The encoded protein is CASSRLQETQYF.

This clone has a handful of counts. This chain joins TRBV7-8 and TRBJ2-7, with 8 bases matching TRBD1. Germline CDR1 is SGHVS and CDR2 is FQNEAQ. The CDR3 contains 13 residues. The V gene end was trimmed by 3 bases and the J gene end by 6 bases; junction bases not matched to a gene: 4. CDR3 in amino acids: CASSFDRGSEQYF. CDR3 DNA: TGTGCCAGCAGCTTCGACAGGGGATCCGAGCAGTACTTC. Supplemented by reference TRBV7-8 and TRBJ2-7, the full variable domain reads GAGVSQSPRYKVAKRGQDVALRCDPISGHVSLFWYQQALGQGPEFLTYFQNEAQLDKSGLPSDRFFAERPEGSVSTLKIQRTQQEDSAVYLCASSFDRGSEQYFGPGTRLTVT.

This clone was seen only a few times. The chain carries TRBV4-3 and TRBJ2-1, with 9 bases matching TRBD2. The length of the CDR3 is 17 residues. The germline V gene has CDR1 LGHNA and CDR2 YSLEER. V trimming: 1 base; J trimming: 1 base; junction bases outside the gene matches: 5. The CDR3 protein is CASSQVTAGGSYNEQFF. CDR3 sequence (DNA): TGCGCCAGCAGCCAAGTAACAGCGGGAGGTTCCTACAATGAGCAGTTCTTC.